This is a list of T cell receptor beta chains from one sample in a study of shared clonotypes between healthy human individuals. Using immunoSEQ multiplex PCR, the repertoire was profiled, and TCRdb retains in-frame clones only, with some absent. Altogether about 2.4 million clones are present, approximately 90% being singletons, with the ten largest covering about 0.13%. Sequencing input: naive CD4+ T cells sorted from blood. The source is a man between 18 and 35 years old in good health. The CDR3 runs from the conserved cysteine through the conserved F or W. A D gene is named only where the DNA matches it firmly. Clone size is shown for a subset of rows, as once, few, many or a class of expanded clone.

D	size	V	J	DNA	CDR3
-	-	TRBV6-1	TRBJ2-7	TGTGCCAGCAGTGTTTGGGATTACTACGAGCAGTACTTC	CASSVWDYYEQYF
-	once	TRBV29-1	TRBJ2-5	TGCAGCGTTGTGCAGGGGGGAGAGACCCAGTACTTC	CSVVQGGETQYF
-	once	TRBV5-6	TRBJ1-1	TGTGCCAGCAGCTGGACTGAGGGCAGGGTAGGCACTGAAGCTTTCTTT	CASSWTEGRVGTEAFF
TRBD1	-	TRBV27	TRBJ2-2	TGTGCCAGCAGCGGACAGGGATACACCGGGGAGCTGTTTTTT	CASSGQGYTGELFF
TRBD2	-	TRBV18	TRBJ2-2	TGTGCCAGCTCACCACCGGGTTTAGCGGGAGACGCCGGGGAGCTGTTTTTT	CASSPPGLAGDAGELFF
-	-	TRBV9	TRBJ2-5	TGTGCCAGCAGCGCAACACAGGGGAGGGAGACCCAGTACTTC	CASSATQGRETQYF
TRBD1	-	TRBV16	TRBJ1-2	TGTGCCAGCAGCCAATCGGACAGGTTCTATGGCTACACCTTC	CASSQSDRFYGYTF
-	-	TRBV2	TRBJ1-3	TGTGCCAGCAGGGTCGACAGCTCTGGAAACACCATATATTTT	CASRVDSSGNTIYF
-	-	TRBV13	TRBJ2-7	TGTGCCAGCAGCTTTGCGGGCTCCGAGCAGTACTTC	CASSFAGSEQYF
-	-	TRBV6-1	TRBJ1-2	TGTGCCAGCAGTGGCGGACAGAATTATGGCTACACCTTC	CASSGGQNYGYTF
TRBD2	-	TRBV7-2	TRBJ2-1	TGTGCCAGCAGCCGAGCGGGACCGTCCTACAATGAGCAGTTCTTC	CASSRAGPSYNEQFF
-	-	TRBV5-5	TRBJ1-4	TGTGCCAGCAGTCCCGGAGTAAATGAAAAACTGTTTTTT	CASSPGVNEKLFF
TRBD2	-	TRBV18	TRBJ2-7	TGTGCCAGCTCCGGGACTAGCGGGGCTTACTCCTACGAGCAGTACTTC	CASSGTSGAYSYEQYF
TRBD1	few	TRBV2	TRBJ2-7	TGTGCCAGCGTTGCGGGGGACAGGGGGTCCTACGAGCAGTACTTC	CASVAGDRGSYEQYF
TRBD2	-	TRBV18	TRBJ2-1	TGTGCCAGCTCACTGGGCGGGACTACTAACAATGAGCAGTTCTTC	CASSLGGTTNNEQFF
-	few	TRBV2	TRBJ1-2	TGTGCCAGCATGTGGCTAGGTGATGGCTACACCTTC	CASMWLGDGYTF
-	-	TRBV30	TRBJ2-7	TGTGCCTGGAGTCCAAGCCTTGAGCAGTACTTC	CAWSPSLEQYF
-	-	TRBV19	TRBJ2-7	TGTGCCAGTAGTCTCCAAAGAGGGGGTCCCTCCTACGAGCAGTACTTC	CASSLQRGGPSYEQYF
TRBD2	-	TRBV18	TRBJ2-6	TGTGCCAGCTCACCAGTAGCGGGGGGCACTGGGGCCAACGTCCTGACTTTC	CASSPVAGGTGANVLTF
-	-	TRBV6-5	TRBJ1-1	TGTGCCAGCAGCCAAGGACAGCAAGCTTTCTTT	CASSQGQQAFF
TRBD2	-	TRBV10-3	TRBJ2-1	TGTGCCATCAGTGACTCTCTAGCGGACTCCTACAATGAGCAGTTCTTC	CAISDSLADSYNEQFF
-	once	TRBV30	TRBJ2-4	TGTGCCTGGATCTCAAGAGCCACCTCTTTAGCCAAAAACATTCAGTACTTC	CAWISRATSLAKNIQYF